This T cell receptor (beta chain) was retrieved from a study of human T cells and chemical hapten exposure. V dropped 6 bases and J dropped 6; count of bases not matched to a gene: 9. The CDR3 is made up of 15 amino acids. CDR1 and CDR2 (germline): MNHNY, SVGAGI (reference sequence). Notes on the study in general: DPC sensitization produced no change in TCRs with frequency above 1 in 1000. As the donors had alopecia, their immune response may differ from healthy people's.

As to time point: patch test 1, 2 weeks after DPC sensitization. Treatment defined: therapeutic diphenylcyclopropenone sensitization with weekly scalp DPC. As handled by the study authors: The median was roughly 95,000 TCRs per sample, ranging roughly 20,000 to 750,000. TCRdb reprocessed the RACE reads via MiXCR and lists one record per CDR3 protein. What appears here as the V and J calls and clone size reflects TCRdb's work, not the paper's. The sample holds 75,000 to 100,000 distinct CDR3 sequences, over 10% seen once. This clonotype was seen many times. Its antigen is unidentified. Sequenced material: whole blood, taken in connection with sensitization to the hapten diphenylcyclopropenone (DPC). The receptor comes from a woman in her thirties or forties with alopecia areata. Some clones in this sample may be carry-over from other donors' samples. The chain couples TRBV6-6 to TRBJ1-5; TRBD1 matches at 9 bases. The CDR3 DNA follows: TGTGCCAGCAGCTTATCGGACAGGGGCGGTCAGCCCCAGCATTTT. It yields the protein CASSLSDRGGQPQHF.